This T cell receptor beta chain was sequenced for a study of OX40 agonist ivuxolimab in advanced cancers. Broadly, across the study: Ivuxolimab was a fully human IgG2 agonistic monoclonal antibody targeting the costimulatory receptor OX40 (CD134). Among the approximately 50 dose-escalation patients, around 20 had hepatocellular carcinoma, roughly 15 melanoma, 9 renal cell carcinoma and 9 head and neck cancer. Intravenous ivuxolimab was administered to patients every 2 weeks at six dose levels: 0.01, 0.1, 0.3, 1.5, 3 and 10 mg/kg. Peripheral TCRbeta sequencing aimed to test whether ivuxolimab altered TCR sequence diversity and caused clonal T-cell expansion. Partial responses were achieved by three dose-escalation patients, of whom one had hepatocellular carcinoma and two had cutaneous melanoma. Patients were allowed to have had prior anti-PD-1, anti-PD-L1 or anti-CTLA-4 therapy, and around 40% of the dose-escalation patients had previously received checkpoint inhibitors. The paper describes the monotherapy dose-escalation part (N = 52 patients) of the phase I trial of ivuxolimab. In the dose-escalation cohort, 82.7% of patients were male, and the mean age was approximately 60 years, with a range of roughly 23 to 85. What the study reported, not specific to this receptor: The antigen specificity of the clonally expanded peripheral T cells was not determined. At doses of 0.1 to 3.0 mg/kg, clonal expansion of both CD4+ and CD8+ T cells in blood was seen between baseline and week 6. Low levels of normalized T-cell clonal expansion were also seen in some patients who did not respond. In the 0.1-3.0 mg/kg groups, partial responders were among the patients with the lowest normalized peripheral clonal expansion, particularly in CD8+ T cells. After ivuxolimab, more expanded clones were found on average in CD8+ T cells than in CD4+ T cells.

For sequencing of the TCRbeta CDR3 region, genomic DNA was extracted from the sorted cells. The immunoSEQ Assay was used for sequencing of TCRbeta CDR3 regions. In its TCRdb copy, this immuneACCESS table keeps in-frame sequences only and misses some clones. Where compared with another copy, unresolved V genes explain less than half of these, and the others have no known cause. This sample has approximately 57,000 clones in its table, and approximately 89% of those were observed once. Together, the top ten hold more than 3% of the sample. This clone was seen more than once but under ten times. Its antigen is not yet known. Nothing much larger sits one base from this clone, and base qualities are not available. Patients with a history of autoimmune disease or receiving systemic immunosuppression were excluded from the trial. Peripheral blood for TCR sequencing was collected from all dose cohorts at baseline, on cycle 4 day 1, and on cycle 7 day 1. The samples were drawn from a first-in-human, open-label, multicenter phase I dose-escalation trial of ivuxolimab. The trial enrolled adults with locally advanced or metastatic head and neck squamous cell, hepatocellular, melanoma or renal cell carcinoma. Before TCR sequencing, CD4+ and CD8+ T cells were separately sorted from peripheral blood.

Counted from cysteine to phenylalanine, this CDR3 has 15 amino acids. Of the read, only the CDR3 DNA is kept; its 45 bases are in frame from base 1. V is cut back by 1 base and J by 10 bases, with 8 bases in the junction unmatched. CDR1 and CDR2 (SGHDN, FVKESK) derive from the germline V gene. The chain is assembled from TRBV14 and TRBJ2-1, with 9 bases matching TRBD2. The sequenced sample was CD4+ or CD8+ T cells sorted from blood, obtained in a trial of the OX40 agonist ivuxolimab. The receptor's source is an adult with an advanced solid tumor such as melanoma, head and neck, liver or kidney cancer. The DNA sequence is TGTGCCAGCAGCCAAGGGGTAGCGGGAGCCGGGGAGCAGTTCTTC. This codes for CASSQGVAGAGEQFF.